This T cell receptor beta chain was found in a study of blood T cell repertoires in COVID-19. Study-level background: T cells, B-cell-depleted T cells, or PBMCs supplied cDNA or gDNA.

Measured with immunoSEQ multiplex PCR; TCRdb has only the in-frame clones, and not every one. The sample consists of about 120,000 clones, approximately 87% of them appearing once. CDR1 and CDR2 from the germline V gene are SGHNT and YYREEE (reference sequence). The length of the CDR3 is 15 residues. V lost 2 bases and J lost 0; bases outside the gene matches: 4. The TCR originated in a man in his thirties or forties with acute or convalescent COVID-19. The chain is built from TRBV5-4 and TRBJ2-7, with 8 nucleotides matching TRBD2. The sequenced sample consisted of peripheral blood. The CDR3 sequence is CASSFGGGSSYEQYF. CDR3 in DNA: TGTGCCAGCAGCTTCGGGGGGGGGAGCTCCTACGAGCAGTACTTC.